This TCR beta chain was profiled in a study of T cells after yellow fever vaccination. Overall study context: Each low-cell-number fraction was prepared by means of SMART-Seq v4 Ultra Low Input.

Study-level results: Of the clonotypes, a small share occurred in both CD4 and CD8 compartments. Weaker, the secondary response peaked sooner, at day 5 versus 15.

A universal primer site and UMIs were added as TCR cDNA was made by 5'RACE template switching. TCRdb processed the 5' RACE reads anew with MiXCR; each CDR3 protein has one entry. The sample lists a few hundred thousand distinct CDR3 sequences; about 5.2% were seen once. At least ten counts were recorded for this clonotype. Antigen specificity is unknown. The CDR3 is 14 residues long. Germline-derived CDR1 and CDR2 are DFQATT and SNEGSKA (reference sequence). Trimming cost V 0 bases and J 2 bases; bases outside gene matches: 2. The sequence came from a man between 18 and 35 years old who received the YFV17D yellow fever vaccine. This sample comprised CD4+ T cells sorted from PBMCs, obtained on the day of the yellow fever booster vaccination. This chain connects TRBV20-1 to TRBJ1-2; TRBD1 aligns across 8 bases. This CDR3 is CSARDPGGNYGYTF. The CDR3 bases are TGCAGTGCTAGAGATCCAGGGGGCAACTATGGCTACACCTTC.